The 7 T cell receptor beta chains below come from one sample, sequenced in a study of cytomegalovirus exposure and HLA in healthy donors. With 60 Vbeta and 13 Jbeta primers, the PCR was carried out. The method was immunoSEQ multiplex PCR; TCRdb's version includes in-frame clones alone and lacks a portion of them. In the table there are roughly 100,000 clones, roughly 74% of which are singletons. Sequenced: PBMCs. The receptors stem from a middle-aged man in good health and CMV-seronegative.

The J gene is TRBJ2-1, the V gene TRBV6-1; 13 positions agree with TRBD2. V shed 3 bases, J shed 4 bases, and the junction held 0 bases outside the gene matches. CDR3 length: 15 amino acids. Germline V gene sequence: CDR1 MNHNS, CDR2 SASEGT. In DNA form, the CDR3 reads TGTGCCAGCAGTGAGACTAGCGGGGGGTACAATGAGCAGTTCTTC. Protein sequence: CASSETSGGYNEQFF.

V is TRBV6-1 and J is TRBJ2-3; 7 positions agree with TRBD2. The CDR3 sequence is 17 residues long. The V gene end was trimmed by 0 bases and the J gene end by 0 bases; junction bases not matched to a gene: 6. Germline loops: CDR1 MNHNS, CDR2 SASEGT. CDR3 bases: TGTGCCAGCAGTGAAGCGGGGGGGTTTTCTAGCACAGATACGCAGTATTTT. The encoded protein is CASSEAGGFSSTDTQYF.

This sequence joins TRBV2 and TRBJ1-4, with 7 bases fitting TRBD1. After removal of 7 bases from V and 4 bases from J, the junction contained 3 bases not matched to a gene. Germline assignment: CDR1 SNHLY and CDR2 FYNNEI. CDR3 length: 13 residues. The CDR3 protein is CASTGQLNEKLFF. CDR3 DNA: TGTGCCAGCACGGGACAGCTTAATGAAAAACTGTTTTTT.

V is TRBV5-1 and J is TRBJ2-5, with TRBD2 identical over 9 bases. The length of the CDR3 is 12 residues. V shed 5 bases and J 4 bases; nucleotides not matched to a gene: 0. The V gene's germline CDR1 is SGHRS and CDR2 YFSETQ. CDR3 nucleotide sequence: TGCGCCAGCAGACTAGCGGGAGAGACCCAGTACTTC. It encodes CASRLAGETQYF.

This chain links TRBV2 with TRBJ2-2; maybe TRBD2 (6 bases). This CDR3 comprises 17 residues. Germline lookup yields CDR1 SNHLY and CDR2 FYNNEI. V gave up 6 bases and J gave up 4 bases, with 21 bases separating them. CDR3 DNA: TGTGCCAGCAGGGGAGGATCGGCCAGAGAAAGCACCGGGGAGCTGTTTTTT. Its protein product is CASRGGSARESTGELFF.

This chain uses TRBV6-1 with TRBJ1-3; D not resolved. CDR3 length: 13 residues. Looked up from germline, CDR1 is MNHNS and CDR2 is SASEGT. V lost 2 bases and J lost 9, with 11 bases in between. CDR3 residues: CASSERQAGTIYF. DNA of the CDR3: TGTGCCAGCAGTGAACGGCAGGCGGGCACCATATATTTT.

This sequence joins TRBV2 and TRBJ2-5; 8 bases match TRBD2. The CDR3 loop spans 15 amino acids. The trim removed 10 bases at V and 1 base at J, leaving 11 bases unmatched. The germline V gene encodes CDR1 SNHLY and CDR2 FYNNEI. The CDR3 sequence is CATSRSGGPQETQYF. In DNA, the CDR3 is TGTGCCACCTCTAGGAGCGGGGGTCCCCAAGAGACCCAGTACTTC.